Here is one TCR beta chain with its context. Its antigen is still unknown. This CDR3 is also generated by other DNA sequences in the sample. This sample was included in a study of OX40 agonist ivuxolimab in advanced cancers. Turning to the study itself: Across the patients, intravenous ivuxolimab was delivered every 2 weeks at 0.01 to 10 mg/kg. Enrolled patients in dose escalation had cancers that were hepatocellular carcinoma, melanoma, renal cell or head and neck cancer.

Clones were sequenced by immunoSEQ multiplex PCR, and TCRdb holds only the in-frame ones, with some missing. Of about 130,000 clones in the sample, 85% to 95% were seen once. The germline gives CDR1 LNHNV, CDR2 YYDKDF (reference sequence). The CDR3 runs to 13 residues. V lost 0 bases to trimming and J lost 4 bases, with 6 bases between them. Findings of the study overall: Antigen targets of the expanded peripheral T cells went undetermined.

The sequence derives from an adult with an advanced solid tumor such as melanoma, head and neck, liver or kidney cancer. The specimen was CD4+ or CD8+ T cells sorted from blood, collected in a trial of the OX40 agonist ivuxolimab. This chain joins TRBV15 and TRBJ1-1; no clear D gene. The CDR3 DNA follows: TGTGCCACCAGCAGAGATCTCGGCACTGAAGCTTTCTTT. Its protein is CATSRDLGTEAFF.